A selection of T cell receptor beta chains follows, all from one sample in a study of molecular identifiers for immune sequencing clone quantification. TCRdb processed the PCR reads anew with MiXCR; each CDR3 protein has one entry. The sample lists 62,000 or so distinct CDR3 sequences; less than 20% were seen once. Sequencing was performed on naive CD8+ T cells from blood, with Jurkat cell RNA spiked in. Receptors were obtained from a human donor in good health. Some libraries in this study had Jurkat cell RNA spiked in. Each CDR3 is given with its conserved first and last residue. A D gene is named only where the DNA matches it firmly. Size is omitted from some rows. Given values are once, few, many or a class for expanded clones.

cdr3_nt cdr3_aa d_call j_call v_call clone_size
TGTGCCAGTAGTATAGGATCTTGGGAGCAGTTCTTC CASSIGSWEQFF . TRBJ2-1 TRBV19 many
TGTGCCAGTAGTATGACTAGCGGGGGCTACAATGAGCAGTTCTTC CASSMTSGGYNEQFF TRBD2 TRBJ2-1 TRBV19 .
TGCAGCGTGGTGGCAGAAATGACAGATACGCAGTATTTT CSVVAEMTDTQYF . TRBJ2-3 TRBV20-1 medium-sized
TGTGCCGCCAGTGATGGGGTCCAAGAGACCCAGTACTTC CAASDGVQETQYF . TRBJ2-5 TRBV24-1 .
TGTGCCAGCAGCTCCCGACTAGCGGGAGGCCGGGGGGCCACAGATACGCAGTATTTT CASSSRLAGGRGATDTQYF TRBD2 TRBJ2-3 TRBV11-2 many
TGTGCCAGCAGCCCTAGAGACTTAAACACCGGGGAGCTGTTTTTT CASSPRDLNTGELFF . TRBJ2-2 TRBV9 many
TGTGCCAGCAGCTCCCCCCTTAGCGGGAGCTCCTACAATGAGCAGTTCTTC CASSSPLSGSSYNEQFF TRBD2 TRBJ2-1 TRBV13 many
TGTGCCAGCAGCTCAATCGACCCGCCCAATGAGCAGTTCTTC CASSSIDPPNEQFF . TRBJ2-1 TRBV7-6 .
TGTGCCAGCACCCCAACAAGCGGGGGTGCCTACGAGCAGTACTTC CASTPTSGGAYEQYF TRBD2 TRBJ2-7 TRBV11-2 many
TGCGCCAGCAGCCAAGGGACAGATAATCAGCCCCAGCATTTT CASSQGTDNQPQHF . TRBJ1-5 TRBV4-1 many
TGTGCCAGCAGTCTGACAGGGATAGAGACCCAGTACTTC CASSLTGIETQYF TRBD1 TRBJ2-5 TRBV27 many
TGTGCCAGCAGCGGGAGGGCCTGGAATGAGCAGTTCTTC CASSGRAWNEQFF TRBD2 TRBJ2-1 TRBV3-1 many
TGTGCCAGCAGTTTTGGGGGACCAGGACAAGATACGCAGTATTTT CASSFGGPGQDTQYF . TRBJ2-3 TRBV27 many
TGTGCCAGCAACTTTTTAGGGCAGGGGGTATACGAGCAGTACTTC CASNFLGQGVYEQYF TRBD1 TRBJ2-7 TRBV12-3/TRBV12-4 few
TGCAGTGCTAGAGCGGCGGGAGGGTCCGCAGATACGCAGTATTTT CSARAAGGSADTQYF TRBD2 TRBJ2-3 TRBV20-1 many
TGTGCCAGCAGCCGCACCCGGACAGACCAAGAGACCCAGTACTTC CASSRTRTDQETQYF . TRBJ2-5 TRBV12-3/TRBV12-4 many
TGCGCCAGCAGCCAAGATCGCGTGGCGAGCGGGGAGCTGTTTTTT CASSQDRVASGELFF . TRBJ2-2 TRBV4-3 many
TGCAGTGCTAGTGCCCTCGGGGGTACAGTCCCCTACGAGCAGTACTTC CSASALGGTVPYEQYF . TRBJ2-7 TRBV20-1 many
TGTGCCAGCAGCTTAAGTCAGGGGGTCGCATCCTACGAGCAGTACTTC CASSLSQGVASYEQYF TRBD1 TRBJ2-7 TRBV7-9 many
TGTGCCAGCAGTTGGGGGGCCTCTGGAAACACCATATATTTT CASSWGASGNTIYF . TRBJ1-3 TRBV12-3/TRBV12-4 .
TGTGCCAGCAGCACTCTAAGGGGTACCTACAATGAGCAGTTCTTC CASSTLRGTYNEQFF . TRBJ2-1 TRBV7-6 many
TGTGCCAGCAGTCTCTATTCCCCGGGACTAGCGGGAGGGCCCTGGCGGAGGGAGCAGTACTTC CASSLYSPGLAGGPWRREQYF TRBD2 TRBJ2-7 TRBV27 few
TGTGCCACCGGGGAGGGGATAAGTGAAAAACTGTTTTTT CATGEGISEKLFF . TRBJ1-4 TRBV15 many
TGTGCCAGCAGCTCTGGACTAGCGGGATTGTATGAGCAGTACTTC CASSSGLAGLYEQYF TRBD2 TRBJ2-7 TRBV7-9 many
TGTGCCAGCAGTTTAAAGGGAGGGGGGCACTACAATGAGCAGTTCTTC CASSLKGGGHYNEQFF . TRBJ2-1 TRBV27 .
TGTGCCACCAGCAGATCCGGACTAGCGGGGTACGAGCAGTACTTC CATSRSGLAGYEQYF TRBD2 TRBJ2-7 TRBV15 few
TGCAGCGTTGAAGACGCCTACGAGCAGTACTTC CSVEDAYEQYF . TRBJ2-7 TRBV29-1 many
TGCAGTGCTAGCTCCCTGAACCAAGAGACCCAGTACTTC CSASSLNQETQYF . TRBJ2-5 TRBV20-1 few
TGCAGTGCTAGAGATGGGGACAGCTACGAGCAGTACTTC CSARDGDSYEQYF TRBD1 TRBJ2-7 TRBV20-1 many
TGTGCCAGCAGCTTGCTAAACCGGGGTGGTGGCGAGCAGTACTTC CASSLLNRGGGEQYF . TRBJ2-7 TRBV5-5 .
TGTGCCAGCAGTCTAGCCACCACACTCTACGAGCAGTACTTC CASSLATTLYEQYF . TRBJ2-7 TRBV12-3/TRBV12-4 few
TGTGCCAGCAGTCCCGTCGGGGGGACCGGGGAGCTGTTTTTT CASSPVGGTGELFF TRBD2 TRBJ2-2 TRBV5-5 many
TGTGCCAGCAGAACCTCCGGACAGGGAACTTATGCTGAAAAACTGTTTTTT CASRTSGQGTYAEKLFF TRBD1 TRBJ1-4 TRBV28 many
TGCAGTGCTAGAGATAGGTCCGGCAAGGCATCGGCTTCCCTTCTCTATAATTCACCCCTCCACTTT CSARDRSGKASASLLYNSPLHF . TRBJ1-6 TRBV20-1 many
TGCGCCAGCAGCCCGTCCTCCACAGGGGCTGGGGCCAACGTCCTGACTTTC CASSPSSTGAGANVLTF TRBD1 TRBJ2-6 TRBV4-3 .
TGTGCCAGCAGCTCAAGGGTAAAAACTGAAGCTTTCTTT CASSSRVKTEAFF . TRBJ1-1 TRBV11-3 .
TGCGCCAGCAGCCAAGATAATAGAGCGATTTATTCTGGAAACACCATATATTTT CASSQDNRAIYSGNTIYF . TRBJ1-3 TRBV4-3 many
TGTGCCAGCAGTACAGAGGGTTCCTACAATGAGCAGTTCTTC CASSTEGSYNEQFF . TRBJ2-1 TRBV27 many
TGTGCCAGCAGTTTTTGGTCCCCTACAGGGTTGGAACTGTTTTTT CASSFWSPTGLELFF . TRBJ1-4 TRBV12-3/TRBV12-4 many
TGCGCCAGCGGCCACGGGACGACAGGGGTTCGGACTGAAGCTTTCTTT CASGHGTTGVRTEAFF TRBD1 TRBJ1-1 TRBV23-1 many
TGCGCCAGCACCGAGGGGGTGGTGCAGTACTTC CASTEGVVQYF . TRBJ2-7 TRBV10-2 many
TGTGCCTGGAGCGGACTAGCGGGAGTCCAAGAGACCCAGTACTTC CAWSGLAGVQETQYF TRBD2 TRBJ2-5 TRBV30 many
TGCGCCAGCAGTGGGGCCGGACTAGCTGAGAAAGAGACCCAGTACTTC CASSGAGLAEKETQYF TRBD2 TRBJ2-5 TRBV10-1 many
TGTGCCAGCGGAGAGAGTTCCGAAGAGACCCAGTACTTC CASGESSEETQYF . TRBJ2-5 TRBV28 many
TGCGCCAGCAGCCAGTGGGGCGGGGTTTCAGAGACCCAGTACTTC CASSQWGGVSETQYF . TRBJ2-5 TRBV4-1 many
TGTGCCAGCAGCTTGTCCATAGCGGGAGGGCCCCAAGAGACCCAGTACTTC CASSLSIAGGPQETQYF TRBD2 TRBJ2-5 TRBV7-9 many
TGTGCCATCACTGGGACCGACGATTATGGCTACACCTTC CAITGTDDYGYTF . TRBJ1-2 TRBV10-3 .
TGCGCCAGCAGCTTGGTGGCGGGACCCCGTGCAGATACGCAGTATTTT CASSLVAGPRADTQYF . TRBJ2-3 TRBV5-1 many
TGTGCCAGCAGTTGGGGGACAGGGGTTAGAGAGCAGTACTTC CASSWGTGVREQYF TRBD1 TRBJ2-7 TRBV27 few
TGTGCCAGTAGTATAGATCATGGGGGGGCCTTCAACACCGGGGAGCTGTTTTTT CASSIDHGGAFNTGELFF . TRBJ2-2 TRBV19 many
TGTGCCAGCAGCTTCGGAAGCGGGAGAAAGAGGAATGAGCAGTTCTTC CASSFGSGRKRNEQFF TRBD2 TRBJ2-1 TRBV5-6 few
TGTGCCAGCAGCGTCGTTGGCAGCCCCGTCTACGAGCAGTACTTC CASSVVGSPVYEQYF . TRBJ2-7 TRBV9 many
TGCGCCAGCAGCCGAAATCTCCCGGACTACCTCTCCTACAATGAGCAGTTCTTC CASSRNLPDYLSYNEQFF . TRBJ2-1 TRBV4-3 many
TGTGCCAGCAGCCGGGGTTATACTAGCACAGATACGCAGTATTTT CASSRGYTSTDTQYF . TRBJ2-3 TRBV7-9 many
TGTGCCAGCAGCAATTGTTGGGGGCATGGGAAATATAGCAATCAGCCCCAGCATTTT CASSNCWGHGKYSNQPQHF . TRBJ1-5 TRBV21-1 .